Listed below are T cell receptor beta chains from one sample, sequenced in a study of response to subunit inactivated influenza vaccine. Each CDR3 protein is one row after TCRdb ran MiXCR on the RT-PCR reads. Among some 640,000 distinct CDR3 sequences listed, 11% to 15% were seen once. Here the sequenced sample was PBMCs from blood, taken 14 days before vaccination. These receptors were collected from a middle-aged man who received an inactivated influenza vaccine. Each CDR3 is given with its conserved first and last residue. D genes are given only for firm matches. The listing skips clone size in some rows; elsewhere it reads once, few, many or a size class.

V: TRBV2
size: few
D: TRBD2
J: TRBJ2-1
DNA: TGTGCCAGCACTGAGGGACTAGCGGGAGGCGAGCAGTTCTTC
CDR3: CASTEGLAGGEQFF

V: TRBV5-1
size: NA
D: NA
J: TRBJ2-3
DNA: TGCGCCAGCAGCTCGGACGGGGTACCCACAGATACGCAGTATTTT
CDR3: CASSSDGVPTDTQYF

V: TRBV6-5
size: few
D: NA
J: TRBJ1-2
DNA: TGTGCCAGCAGTTACACCTTGGACAGAACTAACTATGGCTACACCTTC
CDR3: CASSYTLDRTNYGYTF

V: TRBV6-1
size: NA
D: TRBD2
J: TRBJ2-1
DNA: TGTGCCAGCAGTAGCGGACTAGCGGGAGATGGTCAGGGGGTCAATGAGCAGTTCTTC
CDR3: CASSSGLAGDGQGVNEQFF

V: TRBV2
size: many
D: NA
J: TRBJ2-3
DNA: TGTGCCAGCAGTGACGGGGGTGGGAAGCAGTATTTT
CDR3: CASSDGGGKQYF

V: TRBV24-1
size: NA
D: TRBD2
J: TRBJ2-7
DNA: TGTGCCACTGGGACTAGCGGGAGGAACGAGCAGTACTTC
CDR3: CATGTSGRNEQYF

V: TRBV12-3/TRBV12-4
size: few
D: NA
J: TRBJ2-7
DNA: TGTGCCAGCAGTTGGCGGCGGCGGGCCTACGAGCAGTACTTC
CDR3: CASSWRRRAYEQYF

V: TRBV7-9
size: few
D: NA
J: TRBJ1-2
DNA: TGTGCCAGCAATCGGGTCATCACAGTCTATGGCTACACCTTC
CDR3: CASNRVITVYGYTF

V: TRBV27
size: few
D: NA
J: TRBJ2-6
DNA: TGTGCCAGCAGTTTATCCGGGCCTCTGGGGAAGGGGGCCAACGTCCTGACTTTC
CDR3: CASSLSGPLGKGANVLTF

V: TRBV11-1
size: few
D: NA
J: TRBJ2-7
DNA: TGTGCCAGCAGCTGGGGGGACCGTGGCGAGCAGTACTTC
CDR3: CASSWGDRGEQYF

V: TRBV29-1
size: NA
D: NA
J: TRBJ2-5
DNA: TGCAGCCTACGAGGGGGTGGGCACCAAGAGACCCAGTACTTC
CDR3: CSLRGGGHQETQYF

V: TRBV4-3
size: few
D: TRBD2
J: TRBJ2-3
DNA: TGCGCCAGCAGCCGTATAGCGGGAGGAGATACGCAGTATTTT
CDR3: CASSRIAGGDTQYF

V: TRBV5-5
size: many
D: NA
J: TRBJ2-7
DNA: TGTGCCAGCAGCTTGCGAGGGGCAGGCCCCTACGAGCAGTACTTC
CDR3: CASSLRGAGPYEQYF

V: TRBV14
size: few
D: NA
J: TRBJ2-7
DNA: TGTGCCAGCAGCCAAGATACGGGAGTCTCCTACGAGCAGTACTTC
CDR3: CASSQDTGVSYEQYF

V: TRBV4-3
size: NA
D: NA
J: TRBJ2-1
DNA: TGCGCCAGCAGCCCATCCCCTCGGGGCGGCTCCTACAATGAGCAGTTCTTC
CDR3: CASSPSPRGGSYNEQFF

V: TRBV4-2
size: few
D: NA
J: TRBJ1-5
DNA: TGTGCCAGCAGCCAGGAAGCTTACAGTGAGGGCAATCAGCCCCAGCATTTT
CDR3: CASSQEAYSEGNQPQHF

V: TRBV19
size: NA
D: NA
J: TRBJ2-7
DNA: TGTGCCAGTAGTGCCCTGGGGTCCCTACGCGAGCAGTACTTC
CDR3: CASSALGSLREQYF

V: TRBV6-1
size: NA
D: NA
J: TRBJ1-5
DNA: TGTGCCAGCAGTGGGGACATTTTCAATCAGCCCCAGCATTTT
CDR3: CASSGDIFNQPQHF

V: TRBV10-3
size: few
D: TRBD2
J: TRBJ2-1
DNA: TGTGCCTCCCACCCGATGGGTAGCGGGAGGGGTAATGAGCAGTTCTTC
CDR3: CASHPMGSGRGNEQFF

V: TRBV5-1
size: many
D: TRBD2
J: TRBJ2-1
DNA: TGCGCCAGCAGCAAGGATAGCGGGAAGACCTACAATGAGCAGTTCTTC
CDR3: CASSKDSGKTYNEQFF

V: TRBV11-2
size: NA
D: TRBD2
J: TRBJ2-5
DNA: TGTGCCAGCAGCTTAGGATTAATAGCGGGTCCCTTCCAAGAGACCCAGTACTTC
CDR3: CASSLGLIAGPFQETQYF

V: TRBV7-2
size: NA
D: TRBD1
J: TRBJ1-2
DNA: TGTGCCAGCATCTCCCGGGACAGGGCAAGCTACACCTTC
CDR3: CASISRDRASYTF

V: TRBV30
size: NA
D: TRBD2
J: TRBJ2-7
DNA: TGTGCCGTACAAGCCGGGACTAGCTATTTCAAGCAGTACTTC
CDR3: CAVQAGTSYFKQYF

V: TRBV6-5
size: NA
D: TRBD1
J: TRBJ2-5
DNA: TGTGCCAGCAGTTTATCCGGGACAGAAGAGACCCAGTACTTC
CDR3: CASSLSGTEETQYF

V: TRBV20-1
size: NA
D: TRBD1
J: TRBJ1-4
DNA: TGCAGTGCTAGCGTTCTAGGACAGGGGAACGAAAAACTGTTTTTT
CDR3: CSASVLGQGNEKLFF

V: TRBV4-3
size: NA
D: NA
J: TRBJ2-4
DNA: TGCGCCAGCAGCCAGGAATTAGCCAAAAACATTCAGTACTTC
CDR3: CASSQELAKNIQYF

V: TRBV5-5
size: few
D: NA
J: TRBJ1-2
DNA: TGTGCCAGCAGCCCATCCGGGACCGTCAACTATGGCTACACCTTC
CDR3: CASSPSGTVNYGYTF

V: TRBV24-1
size: few
D: NA
J: TRBJ2-7
DNA: TGTGCCACCAGTGCGGGAGGACAGTCCTACGAGCAGTACTTC
CDR3: CATSAGGQSYEQYF

V: TRBV6-1
size: few
D: TRBD2
J: TRBJ2-7
DNA: TGTGCCAGCAACCCGATCCCGGGACTAGCGGGAGTCGAGCAGTACTTC
CDR3: CASNPIPGLAGVEQYF

V: TRBV6-5
size: few
D: NA
J: TRBJ2-4
DNA: TGTGCCAGCAGTTCCCGGGTAGCCAAAAACATTCAGTACTTC
CDR3: CASSSRVAKNIQYF

V: TRBV7-2
size: NA
D: NA
J: TRBJ2-7
DNA: TGTGCCAGCACCGAGAACCAGGTGCCCTACGAGCAGTACTTC
CDR3: CASTENQVPYEQYF

V: TRBV5-1
size: many
D: NA
J: TRBJ2-1
DNA: TGCGCCAGCAGCGAGGACTTGGGGTACAATGAGCAGTTCTTC
CDR3: CASSEDLGYNEQFF

V: TRBV12-3/TRBV12-4
size: NA
D: NA
J: TRBJ2-3
DNA: TGTGCCAGCAGTTTAGAGGACAGCCTAGATACGCAGTATTTT
CDR3: CASSLEDSLDTQYF

V: TRBV5-4
size: few
D: NA
J: TRBJ2-1
DNA: TGTGCCAGCAGCTTGGGAACCCGACAGAGAAACAATGAGCAGTTCTTC
CDR3: CASSLGTRQRNNEQFF

V: TRBV2
size: NA
D: NA
J: TRBJ1-1
DNA: TGTGCCAGCAGAATCGGGTCTTTCGGCACTGAAGCTTTCTTT
CDR3: CASRIGSFGTEAFF

V: TRBV5-1
size: few
D: TRBD1
J: TRBJ1-4
DNA: TGCGCCAGCAGCTTTACCGGGACAGATAATGAAAAACTGTTTTTT
CDR3: CASSFTGTDNEKLFF

V: TRBV6-1
size: few
D: TRBD2
J: TRBJ2-7
DNA: TGTGCCAGCAGAACCGGGACTAGCAGCCACTACGAGCAGTACTTC
CDR3: CASRTGTSSHYEQYF

V: TRBV28
size: NA
D: NA
J: TRBJ1-1
DNA: TGTGCCACCTCCTCCGGGGGGCTGGGGTACGCTGAAGCTTTCTTT
CDR3: CATSSGGLGYAEAFF

V: TRBV28
size: few
D: NA
J: TRBJ1-2
DNA: TGTGCCAGCAGTTTAAGCGCCAGTTCGTCTGGCTACACCTTC
CDR3: CASSLSASSSGYTF

V: TRBV20-1
size: NA
D: TRBD1
J: TRBJ2-5
DNA: TGCAGTGCCCCCCCGGGACAGGGGGCTGGAGAGACCCAGTACTTC
CDR3: CSAPPGQGAGETQYF

V: TRBV4-3
size: NA
D: NA
J: TRBJ2-7
DNA: TGCGCCAGCACCGCAAGGTGCTCACGAGGATACGAGCAGTACTTC
CDR3: CASTARCSRGYEQYF

V: TRBV12-3/TRBV12-4
size: few
D: TRBD2
J: TRBJ2-2
DNA: TGTGCCAGCAGTGGGACTAGCCTTAACACCGGGGAGCTGTTTTTT
CDR3: CASSGTSLNTGELFF